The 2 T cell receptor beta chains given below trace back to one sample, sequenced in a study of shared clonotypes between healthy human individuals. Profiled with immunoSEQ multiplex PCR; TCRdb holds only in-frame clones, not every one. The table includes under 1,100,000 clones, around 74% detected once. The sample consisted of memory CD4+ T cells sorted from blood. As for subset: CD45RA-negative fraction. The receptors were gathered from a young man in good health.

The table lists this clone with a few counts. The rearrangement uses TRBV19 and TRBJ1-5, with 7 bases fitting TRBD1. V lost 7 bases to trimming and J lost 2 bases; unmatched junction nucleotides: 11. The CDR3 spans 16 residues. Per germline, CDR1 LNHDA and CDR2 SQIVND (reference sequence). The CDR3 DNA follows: TGTGCCAGTACCCCTACGACAGGGCAGGGCAATCAGCCCCAGCATTTT. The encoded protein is CASTPTTGQGNQPQHF. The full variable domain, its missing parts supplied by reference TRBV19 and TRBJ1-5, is DGGITQSPKYLFRKEGQNVTLSCEQNLNHDAMYWYRQDPGQGLRLIYYSQIVNDFQKGDIAEGYSVSREKKESFPLTVTSAQKNPTAFYLCASTPTTGQGNQPQHFGDGTRLSIL.

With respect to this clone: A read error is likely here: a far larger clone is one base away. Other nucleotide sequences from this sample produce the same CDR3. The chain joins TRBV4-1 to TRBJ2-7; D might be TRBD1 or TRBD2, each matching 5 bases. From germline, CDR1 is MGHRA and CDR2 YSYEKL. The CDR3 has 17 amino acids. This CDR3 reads CASSQGPERAGWDEQYF. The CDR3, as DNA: TGCGCCAGCAGCCAAGGGCCGGAACGCGCGGGTTGGGACGAGCAATACTTC.